This TCR beta chain emerged from a study of blood T cells in healthy people across ages (dated by TCRdb to about 2015). Concerning the study at large: In model experiments, template switching captured roughly one uniquely barcoded TCR beta cDNA molecule for every two T cells. To track age-related changes in TCR beta repertoire diversity, the study relied on deep sequencing normalized with unique cDNA molecular identifiers. The donors were split into four age groups: young (average about 15 years), middle-aged (around 37), aged (roughly 68) and long-lived (under 85). To avoid experimental bias, donors of different ages were distributed randomly across sequencing lanes. The study analyzed two additional independent replicas of 1 million unique cDNA reads from the same blood draw for two donors, one aged 18 to 30 and one aged 80 or older. Overall study outcomes, separate from this receptor: A strong correlation was found between observed TCR beta diversity and the percentage of naive T cells measured by flow cytometry. Since profiling was done on bulk unsorted PBMCs, naive and antigen-experienced compartments could not be conclusively compared. Observed TCR beta diversity per million T cells fell roughly linearly with age, and a significant reduction was already apparent by age around 40. Donor CMV infection status was unknown, potentially confounding age-related changes in expanded clonotypes. Compared with the aged group, the long-lived group had more naive CD4+ T cells, fewer expanded clones and increased TCR diversity, a pattern suggesting age selection. Estimates of total diversity based on one million sequenced T cells were considered lower bounds and underestimates.

The donors were 40 or so Caucasian individuals from Russia, aged roughly 6 to 100 years, who were systemically healthy. Each donor gave 8 to 10 milliliters of peripheral blood, collected into EDTA-treated Vacutainer tubes. Ficoll-Paque density-gradient centrifugation was used to isolate PBMCs, with at least 6.5 million per sample. Total RNA was extracted from PBMCs with Trizol reagent, with at least 5.5 micrograms obtained per sample. For every donor, flow cytometry on a PBMC aliquot measured the percentage of naive CD45RAhigh/CD27high T cells. Cut back by 7 bases and 1 base, the V and J ends lie 13 bases apart. Reading from cysteine to phenylalanine, the CDR3 counts 14 amino acids. Only the CDR3 part of the read is kept: 42 bases, read in frame from the first base. To note about this clonotype: Its cognate antigen has yet to be identified. Base qualities are not at hand, and no much larger clone is one base apart.

Library preparation used 5' RACE. Sequencing was carried out with an Illumina HiSeq 2500. A second PCR of 7 to 11 cycles was run with a J-beta primer mix and a sample-barcoded 5' primer. A unique molecular identifier was introduced onto each TCR beta cDNA molecule by a template-switch 5' adaptor carrying 12 random nucleotides. Each sample yielded at least 2.5 million CDR3-containing paired-end reads. First-strand cDNA was synthesized from all RNA with the Mint cDNA synthesis kit, primed by a TRBC-specific oligonucleotide. Following uracil-DNA glycosylase treatment, all cDNA underwent a first 18-cycle PCR with the universal primers M1SS and BC2_uni_R. In the authors' own workflow: For normalization, 1 million high-quality reads were randomly selected from each sample, with every read carrying a distinct molecular identifier. Instead of being binned into consensus sequences, reads that shared molecular identifiers were thrown out. CDR3 identification, clonotype clustering and error correction used MiTCR with a Q25 quality threshold and the strictest error-elimination algorithm. Lower-bound total TCR beta diversity was estimated with a nonparametric unseen species model using Euler transformation. TCRdb trimmed public reads at Q25 via fastp, called clones via MiXCR and kept in-frame beta chains. Rows are combined by CDR3 protein, so each entry shows the most common genes and DNA. TCRdb, not the authors, supplied the V and J calls. The table for this sample lists 790,000 or so distinct CDR3 sequences; roughly three fifths of them were counted only once. The ten top clones hold under 30% of the sample.

The rearranged segments are TRBV12-3 or TRBV12-4 and TRBJ1-1; the D gene is possibly TRBD1, with 5 bases matching. Sequencing was done on a sample of blood. The receptor was isolated from a man aged 40-50 years in good health. The CDR3 protein sequence reads: CASILGPQNTEAFF. The DNA sequence follows: TGTGCCAGCATCTTGGGGCCACAGAACACTGAAGCTTTCTTT.